This TCR beta chain was retrieved from a study of blood T cells in healthy people across ages. Whole-study results and caveats: More naive CD4+ cells and higher diversity were found in long-lived than in aged donors. Unsorted PBMCs prevented conclusive naive versus antigen-experienced comparison. Changes in expanded clonotypes were possibly confounded, as the CMV status of donors was unknown.

Together with a sample-barcoded 5' primer, a J-beta primer mix was included in a second PCR lasting roughly 6 to 12 cycles. TCRdb used MiXCR to reprocess the 5' RACE reads, holding one entry per CDR3 protein. The table has around 900,000 distinct CDR3 sequences, around 30% seen once. Those donating, healthy Caucasian individuals from Russia, were aged 6 to 90. Comments on this clonotype: Its antigen is still unknown. A read error is possible here, since a much larger clone lies one base away.

Trimming shortened V by 5 bases and J by 2 bases, and 14 bases separated the two germline ends. The CDR3 is made up of 15 amino acids. Germline lookup yields CDR1 KGHDR and CDR2 SFDVKD. Sequencing input: blood. This sequence joins TRBV24-1 and TRBJ2-5, with D possibly being TRBD1 or TRBD2 (5 bases each). The receptor was isolated from a woman aged 80 or over in good health. CDR3 residues: CATSVRDRRQETQYF. The DNA of the CDR3 is TGTGCCACCAGTGTCCGGGACCGACGGCAAGAGACCCAGTACTTC.